This TCR beta chain was recovered during a study of neurological immune-mediated disorders. Study results and limitations: When grouped phylogenetically, the repertoires of 18 of the 34 multiple sclerosis patients fell together in one related-CDR3 cluster, which is a possible signature.

The method for making cDNA was 5'RACE, and it used 10-nucleotide random UMIs. Every sequencing run gave over 200 million TCR-beta sequences, taken from 15-18 subjects. TCRdb re-analysed the 5' RACE reads in MiXCR, keeping a single row per CDR3 protein. Of around 55,000 distinct CDR3 sequences in the sample, 3.5% to 4% were seen once. This clonotype was detected ten times or more. The antigen is undetermined. For sorted libraries, the input was roughly 1 million CD4+ or CD8+ T cells. The origin of this receptor is a middle-aged woman with multiple sclerosis. The material sequenced was CD4+ T cells from blood.

The CDR3 region has the DNA TGTGCCACCTCGGCCCTCATGAACACTGAAGCTTTCTTT. Amino acids: CATSALMNTEAFF. The V call is TRBV15, the J call TRBJ1-1; D is undetermined. CDR1 and CDR2 (germline): LNHNV, YYDKDF (reference sequence). The CDR3 runs to 13 residues. Deletions cut 8 bases from V and 0 bases from J, with 10 bases between.